A single sample gave rise to the 12 T cell receptor beta chains below, sequenced in a study of cytomegalovirus exposure and HLA in healthy donors. The PCR was carried out with 60 Vbeta primers and 13 Jbeta primers. TCRdb's table, derived via immunoSEQ multiplex PCR, lists solely in-frame clones and lacks some. This table holds roughly 67,000 clones, just under 80% found once. The sequencing sample was made of PBMCs. The origin of the receptors is a man in his forties in good health and CMV-seronegative.

This clone was seen a handful of times. V gene TRBV5-1 combines with J gene TRBJ1-1, with D maybe TRBD1 (5 bases). This CDR3 contains 13 residues. Germline V gives CDR1 SGHRS, CDR2 YFSETQ. Trimming took off 1 base at V and 1 base at J, with 5 bases between the two ends. Here the CDR3 DNA reads TGCGCCAGCAGCTTGCAGGGGAACACTGAAGCTTTCTTT. It encodes CASSLQGNTEAFF.

The chain couples TRBV11-2 to TRBJ2-1; TRBD2 matches at 13 bases. The CDR3 is 12 residues long. Trimming cost V 2 bases and J 15 bases; bases outside gene matches: 1. Germline loops: CDR1 SGHAT, CDR2 FQNNGV. CDR3 region: CASSLTSGRGFF. CDR3 DNA sequence: TGTGCCAGCAGCTTAACTAGCGGGAGGGGGTTCTTC.

The V gene is TRBV5-1, the J gene TRBJ2-7; D is ambiguous. Looked up from germline, CDR1 is SGHRS and CDR2 is YFSETQ. The V gene lost 4 bases and the J gene lost 0 bases, with 8 bases spanning the gap. The CDR3 runs to 13 residues. CDR3 loop: CASSPPSSYEQYF. In DNA, the CDR3 is TGCGCCAGCAGCCCGCCTAGCTCCTACGAGCAGTACTTC.

The chain recombines TRBV5-1 with TRBJ1-4; possibly TRBD1 for D (5 bases). Per germline, CDR1 SGHRS and CDR2 YFSETQ. Trimming shortened V by 2 bases and J by 8 bases, and 16 bases separated the two germline ends. CDR3 length: 15 amino acids. The CDR3 sequence is CASSFIGGEGEKLFF. The CDR3 DNA sequence: TGCGCCAGCAGCTTTATTGGAGGGGAAGGGGAAAAACTGTTTTTT.

This clone appeared once. The chain is built from TRBV6-6 and TRBJ2-3; D remains ambiguous. The ends were cut back, 5 bases at V and 3 bases at J, with 12 bases in the middle. The germline gives CDR1 MNHNY, CDR2 SVGAGI (reference sequence). The CDR3 has 14 residues. CDR3 DNA sequence: TGTGCCAGCAGTCAGAACACAAGAACAGATACGCAGTATTTT. The encoded protein is CASSQNTRTDTQYF.

The V call is TRBV11-3, the J call TRBJ2-4; no clear D gene. The V end lost 2 bases, the J end lost 6 bases, and 5 bases lay between the germline ends. Per germline, CDR1 SGHNT and CDR2 YENEEA. This CDR3 region has 12 residues. Here the CDR3 DNA reads TGTGCCAGCAGCTTAACGGGAAACATTCAGTACTTC. Translating gives CASSLTGNIQYF.

The chain recombines TRBV18 with TRBJ2-6; a possible D gene is TRBD1 (5 bases). CDR1 and CDR2 (germline): KGHSH, LQKENI. The CDR3 has 19 amino acids. The V end was cut by 2 bases, the J end by 3 bases, with 20 bases between. CDR3 loop: CASSPTQGLSRRGANVLTF. CDR3 coding DNA: TGTGCCAGCTCACCAACTCAGGGTTTGTCACGGCGTGGGGCCAACGTCCTGACTTTC. The full variable domain, with the rest looked up from reference TRBV18 and TRBJ2-6, is NAGVMQNPRHLVRRRGQEARLRCSPMKGHSHVYWYRQLPEEGLKFMVYLQKENIIDESGMPKERFSAEFPKEGPSILRIQQVVRGDSAAYFCASSPTQGLSRRGANVLTFGAGSRLTVL.

The rearrangement joins TRBV7-9 to TRBJ2-1; 11 bases map to TRBD1. Germline CDR1 and CDR2: SEHNR and FQNEAQ (reference sequence). V lost 4 bases to trimming and J lost 4 bases; unmatched junction nucleotides: 6. The CDR3 totals 16 residues. DNA for the CDR3: TGTGCCAGCAGCTCCCCGGGGACAGGGGGGTACAATGAGCAGTTCTTC. Translating gives CASSSPGTGGYNEQFF.

This clone was detected only once. The CDR3 end shows no conserved phenylalanine or tryptophan, and so a read error is likely. The J gene is TRBJ2-7, the V gene TRBV5-1; D possibly corresponds to TRBD2 (7 bases). This CDR3 region has 16 residues. CDR1 and CDR2 from the germline V gene are SGHRS and YFSETQ. Trimming shortened V by 4 bases and J by 4 bases, and 21 bases separated the two germline ends. The CDR3 loop reads CASSPSEGGAGYEQYL. The CDR3 bases are TGCGCCAGCAGCCCGTCGGAGGGGGGAGCGGGATACGAGCAGTACCTC.

The chain couples TRBV10-2 to TRBJ1-5; 7 nucleotides align to TRBD1. The germline V gene has CDR1 WSHSY and CDR2 SAAADI. The CDR3 is 14 amino acids. Trimming took 6 bases from V and 6 from J; bases not matched to a gene: 8. CDR3 sequence reads: CASSATGPSQPQHF. The CDR3 DNA is TGCGCCAGCAGCGCGACAGGGCCCAGTCAGCCCCAGCATTTT.

The chain has TRBV7-2 and TRBJ1-2; D possibly corresponds to TRBD1 (6 bases). Germline CDR1 is SGHTA and CDR2 is FQGNSA. The CDR3 extends over 17 amino acids. Trimming removed 4 bases from V and 0 bases from J, with 18 bases in between. The CDR3 sequence is CASSSRTGNEANYGYTF. In nucleotides, the CDR3 is TGTGCCAGCAGCTCCCGAACAGGGAACGAGGCTAACTATGGCTACACCTTC.

The chain carries TRBV6-5 and TRBJ2-3, with D perhaps matching TRBD2 (5 bases). Germline V gives CDR1 MNHEY, CDR2 SVGAGI. V was cut by 4 bases and J by 6 bases, with 14 bases left in between. The CDR3 consists of 14 residues. CDR3 sequence: CASSSTGIVDTQYF. CDR3 DNA sequence: TGTGCCAGCAGTTCCACCGGGATCGTCGATACGCAGTATTTT.